This entry describes one T cell receptor beta chain. The J segment lost 4 bases and the V segment lost 4 bases, leaving 19 bases of the junction unmatched. This CDR3 has 19 amino acids. In germline, CDR1 is SGHDT, CDR2 YYEEEE. The data were taken from a study of blood T cell repertoires in COVID-19. Overall study: Nucleic acid was either cDNA or gDNA, and it came from T cells, B-cell-depleted T cells, or PBMCs.

Clones were sequenced by immunoSEQ multiplex PCR, and TCRdb holds only the in-frame ones, with some missing. The sample records about 280,000 clones, roughly 85% being singletons. This chain uses TRBV5-6 with TRBJ1-4, with 7 positions matching TRBD1. Sequences were obtained from peripheral blood. The TCR comes from a man between 45 and 60 years old with active or convalescent COVID-19. CDR3 loop: CASSPGRQGLTTFNEKLFF. Written as DNA, the CDR3 is TGTGCCAGCAGCCCCGGAAGACAGGGCTTAACTACCTTTAATGAAAAACTGTTTTTT.